This T cell receptor (beta chain) was captured in a study of PD-L1 blockade in urothelial cancer. Background on the study: Per blood sample, T cells had a median of around 140,000.

There are 15 residues in the CDR3. In germline, CDR1 is SEHNR, CDR2 FQNEAQ (reference sequence). V gave up 7 bases and J gave up 4 bases; unmatched junction bases: 10. Generated by immunoSEQ multiplex PCR, the TCRdb table keeps only in-frame clones and is missing some. This sample has 90,000 or so clones, with almost 90% found just once. Time point indicated: pretreatment peripheral blood. Between 1 and 8 samples, pretreatment and on-treatment, were given by each patient. This clonotype was sampled from a man between 60 and 75 years old with urothelial cancer. The sequencing here drew on PBMCs, taken around atezolizumab (anti-PD-L1) treatment. V usage is TRBV7-9 and J usage is TRBJ2-3; 8 positions agree with TRBD2. CDR3 DNA: TGTGCCAGCACCCCACGGGGGGGGGAGGCAGATACGCAGTATTTT. Translation gives CASTPRGGEADTQYF.